This T cell receptor beta chain is drawn from a study of tumor and adjacent non-tumor tissue in lung cancer. Study-wide points: Shorter survival was associated with higher TCR diversity in tumors. Tumor repertoires had a smaller top 100 clone share than normal lung. Compared with tumor, normal lung showed significantly lower TCR diversity.

This CDR3 is 14 amino acids long. The ends lost 11 bases at V and 7 bases at J; junction bases unmatched: 15. Per germline, CDR1 SGHAT and CDR2 FQNNGV. TCRbeta libraries were built with three rounds of nested PCR, modified from ARM-PCR. TCRdb reanalysed the multiplex PCR reads using MiXCR and keeps one entry per CDR3 protein. The table includes 90,000 to 100,000 distinct CDR3 sequences, 80% detected once. In the case of this clonotype: Its antigen is undetermined.

RNA was extracted from bulk tissue without any cell sorting. More than 3 cm separated this lung sample from the edge of the tumor. Specimen: distant non-tumor lung tissue. The TCR was taken from a man between 60 and 75 years old with small cell lung cancer. This chain connects TRBV11-2 to TRBJ2-3, with 7 positions matching TRBD2. The CDR3 here is CAGRRLAGAYTQYF. The CDR3 nucleotides are TGTGCCGGTCGCCGACTAGCTGGAGCATATACGCAGTATTTT.